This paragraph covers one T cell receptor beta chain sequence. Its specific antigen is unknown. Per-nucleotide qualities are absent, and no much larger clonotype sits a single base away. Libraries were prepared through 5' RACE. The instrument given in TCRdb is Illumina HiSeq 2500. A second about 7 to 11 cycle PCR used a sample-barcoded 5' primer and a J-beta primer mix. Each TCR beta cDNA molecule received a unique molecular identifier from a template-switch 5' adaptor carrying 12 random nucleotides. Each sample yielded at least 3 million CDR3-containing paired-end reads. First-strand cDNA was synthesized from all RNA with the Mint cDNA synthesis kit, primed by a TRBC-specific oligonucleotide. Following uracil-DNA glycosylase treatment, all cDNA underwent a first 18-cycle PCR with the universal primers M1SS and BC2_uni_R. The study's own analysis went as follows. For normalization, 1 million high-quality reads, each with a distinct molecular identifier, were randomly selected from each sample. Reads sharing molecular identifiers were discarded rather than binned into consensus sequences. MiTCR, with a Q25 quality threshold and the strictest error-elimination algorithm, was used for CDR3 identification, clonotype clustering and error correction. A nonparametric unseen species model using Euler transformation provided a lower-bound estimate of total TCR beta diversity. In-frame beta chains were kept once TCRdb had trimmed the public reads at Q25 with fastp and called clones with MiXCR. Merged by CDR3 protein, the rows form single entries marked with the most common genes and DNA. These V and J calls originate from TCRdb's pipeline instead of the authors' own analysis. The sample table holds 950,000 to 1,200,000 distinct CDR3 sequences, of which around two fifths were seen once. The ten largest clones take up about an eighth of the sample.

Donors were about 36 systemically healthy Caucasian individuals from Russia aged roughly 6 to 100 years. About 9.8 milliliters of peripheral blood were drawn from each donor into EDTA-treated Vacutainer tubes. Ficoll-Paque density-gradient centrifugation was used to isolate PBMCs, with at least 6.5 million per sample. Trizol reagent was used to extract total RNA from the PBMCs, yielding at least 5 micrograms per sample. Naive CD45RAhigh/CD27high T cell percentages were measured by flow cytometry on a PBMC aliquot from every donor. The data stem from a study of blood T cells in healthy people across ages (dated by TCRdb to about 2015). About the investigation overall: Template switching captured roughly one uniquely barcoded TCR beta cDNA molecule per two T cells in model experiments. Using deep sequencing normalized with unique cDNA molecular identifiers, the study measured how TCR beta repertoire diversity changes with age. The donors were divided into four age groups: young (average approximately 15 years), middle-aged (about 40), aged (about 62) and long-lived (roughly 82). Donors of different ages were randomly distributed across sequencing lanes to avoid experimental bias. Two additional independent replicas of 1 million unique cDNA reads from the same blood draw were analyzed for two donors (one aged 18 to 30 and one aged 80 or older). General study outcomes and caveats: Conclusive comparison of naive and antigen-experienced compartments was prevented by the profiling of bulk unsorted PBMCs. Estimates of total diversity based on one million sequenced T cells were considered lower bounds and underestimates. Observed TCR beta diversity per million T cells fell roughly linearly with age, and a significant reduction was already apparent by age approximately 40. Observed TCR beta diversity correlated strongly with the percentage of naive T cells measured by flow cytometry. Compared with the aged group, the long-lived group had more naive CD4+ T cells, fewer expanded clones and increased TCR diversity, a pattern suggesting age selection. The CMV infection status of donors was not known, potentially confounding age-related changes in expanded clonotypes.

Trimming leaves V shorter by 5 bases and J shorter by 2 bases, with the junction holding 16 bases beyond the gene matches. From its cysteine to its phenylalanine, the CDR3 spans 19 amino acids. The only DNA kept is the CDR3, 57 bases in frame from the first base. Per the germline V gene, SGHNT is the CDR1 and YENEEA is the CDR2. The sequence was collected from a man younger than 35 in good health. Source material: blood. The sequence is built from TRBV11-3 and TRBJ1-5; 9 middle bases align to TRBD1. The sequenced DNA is TGTGCCAGCAGCCACGGCAGGGACAGGGAAGATATGGGCAATCAGCCCCAGCATTTT. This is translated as CASSHGRDREDMGNQPQHF. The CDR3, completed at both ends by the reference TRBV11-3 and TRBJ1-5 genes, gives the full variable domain EAGVVQSPRYKIIEKKQPVAFWCNPISGHNTLYWYLQNLGQGPELLIRYENEEAVDDSQLPKDRFSAERLKGVDSTLKIQPAELGDSAVYLCASSHGRDREDMGNQPQHFGDGTRLSIL.